Given below is one T cell receptor (beta chain) in context. Original handling: Amplifying reference gene primers gave estimates of nucleated cell counts. Data came from immunoSEQ multiplex PCR; TCRdb stores just in-frame clones and leaves some out. V, J and clone size are those of that table, while D and trimming were read from the DNA. Of approximately 120,000 clones listed, over 70% are singletons. The sample originates from a study of blood T cell repertoires in COVID-19. In the study overall: Sites in the United States, Italy and Spain provided acute and convalescent COVID-19 samples. Sources were T cells, B-cell-depleted T cells, or PBMCs; the material itself was cDNA or gDNA.

The CDR3 is 13 amino acids. Trimming removed 2 bases from V and 6 bases from J, with 9 bases in between. Germline CDR1 is KGHSH and CDR2 is LQKENI. The source material was peripheral blood. The V and J genes are TRBV18 and TRBJ2-3; perhaps TRBD2 as D (5 bases). This receptor was identified in a man at least 80 years old with acute or convalescent COVID-19. Here the CDR3 reads CASSPGSGDTQYF. CDR3 bases: TGTGCCAGCTCACCAGGCTCGGGGGATACGCAGTATTTT.